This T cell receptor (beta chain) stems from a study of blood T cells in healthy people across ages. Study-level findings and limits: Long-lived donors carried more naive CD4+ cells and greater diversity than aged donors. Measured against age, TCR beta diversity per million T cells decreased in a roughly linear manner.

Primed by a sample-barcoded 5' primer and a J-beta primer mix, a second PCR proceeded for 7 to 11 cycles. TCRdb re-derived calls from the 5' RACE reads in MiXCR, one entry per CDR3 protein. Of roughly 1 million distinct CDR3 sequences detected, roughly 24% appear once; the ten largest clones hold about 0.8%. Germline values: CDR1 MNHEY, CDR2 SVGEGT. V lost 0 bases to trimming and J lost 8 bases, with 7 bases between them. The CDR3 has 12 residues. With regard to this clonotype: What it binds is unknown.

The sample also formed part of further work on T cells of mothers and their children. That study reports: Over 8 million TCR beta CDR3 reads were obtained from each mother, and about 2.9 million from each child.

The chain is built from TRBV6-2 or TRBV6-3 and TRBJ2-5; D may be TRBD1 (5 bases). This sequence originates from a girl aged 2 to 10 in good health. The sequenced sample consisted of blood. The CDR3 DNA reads TGTGCCAGCAGTTACTCTACAGGAACCCAGTACTTC. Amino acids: CASSYSTGTQYF.